Shown below are 20 T cell receptor beta chains from a single sample sequenced in a study of cytomegalovirus exposure and HLA in healthy donors. Repertoires were generated with immunoSEQ multiplex PCR, while TCRdb's copy carries only in-frame clones and drops some. The table has some 200,000 clones, approximately 89% seen once. Sequenced: PBMCs. The receptors come from a young man in good health and CMV-seropositive.

The CDR3 DNA sequence: TGTGCCAGCAGTGGACAGGGGGCAAACTATGGCTACACCTTC. This sequence encodes CASSGQGANYGYTF. The chain is built from TRBV6-5 and TRBJ1-2; 11 bases fit TRBD1. The germline V gene encodes CDR1 MNHEY and CDR2 SVGAGI. The CDR3 is 14 residues long. Unmatched junction bases numbered 1, after V lost 5 bases and J lost 2 bases.

CDR3 coding DNA: TGCGCCAGCAGCCAAAGTGGGACCGTTAACTATGGCTACACCTTC. Residues: CASSQSGTVNYGYTF. V is TRBV4-3 and J is TRBJ1-2, with D maybe TRBD1 (5 bases). Per the germline V gene, CDR1 is LGHNA and CDR2 is YSLEER. V dropped 2 bases and J dropped 1 base, with 11 bases sitting between them. The CDR3 sequence is 15 residues long.

This chain uses TRBV27 with TRBJ2-2; TRBD1 is a possible D gene (6 bases). Germline lookup yields CDR1 MNHEY and CDR2 SMNVEV (reference sequence). This CDR3 comprises 13 residues. The V end lost 7 bases, the J end lost 3 bases, and 9 bases lay between the germline ends. The CDR3 spells CASKGHHTGELFF. The CDR3, as DNA: TGTGCCAGCAAGGGACACCACACCGGGGAGCTGTTTTTT.

V usage is TRBV18 and J usage is TRBJ2-7; 9 bases line up with TRBD1. V trimming: 3 bases; J trimming: 2 bases; junction bases outside the gene matches: 5. The CDR3 has 15 residues. Germline-derived CDR1 and CDR2 are KGHSH and LQKENI. CDR3 in amino acids: CASSPGQGVPYEQYF. DNA for the CDR3: TGTGCCAGCTCACCGGGACAGGGCGTTCCCTACGAGCAGTACTTC.

The chain recombines TRBV7-3 with TRBJ1-5; D remains ambiguous. This CDR3 contains 13 residues. V was pared by 5 bases and J by 0 bases, with 5 bases between. Germline V gene data show CDR1 as SGHTA and CDR2 as FQGTGA. The CDR3 DNA reads as TGTGCCAGCAGCCCGTATAGCAATCAGCCCCAGCATTTT. This translates into CASSPYSNQPQHF.

The V and J genes are TRBV20-1 and TRBJ2-7, with D possibly being TRBD2 (5 bases). The CDR3 length is 11 residues. V was pared by 3 bases and J by 3 bases, with 6 bases between. CDR1 is DFQATT and CDR2 is SNEGSKA in the germline V gene (reference sequence). CDR3 amino acids: CSASRDYEQYF. CDR3 in DNA: TGCAGTGCTAGTCGGGACTACGAGCAGTACTTC.

The rearrangement uses TRBV29-1 and TRBJ2-7; possibly TRBD1 for D (6 bases). The CDR3 loop spans 13 amino acids. The germline gives CDR1 SQVTM, CDR2 ANQGSEA. V lost 3 bases, J lost 3 bases, and 12 bases lay in between. CDR3 region: CSVEAGELYEQYF. The CDR3 nucleotides read TGCAGCGTTGAGGCAGGGGAGCTCTACGAGCAGTACTTC.

With regard to this clone: The sample contains more than one DNA sequence encoding this CDR3. The rearrangement joins TRBV7-6 to TRBJ2-7, with D maybe TRBD1 (6 bases). CDR1 and CDR2 (germline): SGHVS, FNYEAQ. CDR3 length equals 14 residues. V gave up 5 bases and J gave up 2 bases, with 13 bases separating them. The CDR3, as DNA: TGTGCCAGCAGCCCCGGTCAGGGGACCTACGAGCAGTACTTC. Its translation: CASSPGQGTYEQYF.

Points on this clone: A junction end diverges from the germline sequence, so it may reflect a read error. The chain has TRBV4-1 and TRBJ2-1; the D gene is possibly TRBD1 (5 bases). In germline, CDR1 is MGHRA, CDR2 YSYEKL. The CDR3 is 15 residues long. The CDR3 bases are TGCGCCAGCAGCCAAGAGGGGCACGTCCATGTGAACCCGGTCTTC. This sequence encodes CASSQEGHVHVNPVF.

A remark on this clone: The junction and the germline gene differ at one end; a read error may be behind it. The genes are TRBV7-7 and TRBJ2-7; D is unresolved. Germline V lookup: CDR1 SSHAT, CDR2 FNYEAQ (reference sequence). The CDR3 has 12 residues. This CDR3 is CASSSGLGEQYF. The CDR3 DNA follows: TGTGCTAGCAGCTCCGGCCTCGGCGAGCAGTACTTC.

V is TRBV11-3 and J is TRBJ2-6; D unclear. With 1 base removed from V and 4 bases from J, the gap between germline ends came to 14 bases. The CDR3 spans 17 residues. The germline V gene encodes CDR1 SGHNT and CDR2 YENEEA. The CDR3 spells CASSLGFRAIGANVLTF. DNA of the CDR3: TGTGCCAGCAGCTTAGGTTTTCGGGCCATAGGGGCCAACGTCCTGACTTTC.

The DNA of the CDR3 is TGTGCCAGCAGCTTCTCCGGGTCTTACGAGCAGTACTTC. Protein: CASSFSGSYEQYF. The rearrangement links TRBV7-7 to TRBJ2-7, with D unresolved. The CDR3 extends over 13 amino acids. Between the trimmed V and J ends, which lost 3 bases and 4 bases, there was a span of 10 bases. Germline V gene lookup returns CDR1 SSHAT and CDR2 FNYEAQ (reference sequence).

The CDR3 sequence: CASSYSGAPRTDTQYF. The CDR3 nucleotides read TGTGCCAGCAGTTACTCCGGGGCTCCACGCACAGATACGCAGTATTTT. The chain couples TRBV6-6 to TRBJ2-3; D may correspond to TRBD1 or TRBD2 (5 bases each). The CDR3 loop spans 16 amino acids. CDR1 MNHNY and CDR2 SVGAGI come from the germline V gene (reference sequence). Trimming pared 0 bases from V and 1 base from J, leaving 11 bases between.

This sequence joins TRBV5-1 and TRBJ2-7; 12 bases are shared with TRBD2. The CDR3 sequence is 15 residues long. Germline V lookup: CDR1 SGHRS, CDR2 YFSETQ. Trimming at V came to 0 bases and at J to 2 bases, leaving 0 bases not matched to a gene. In DNA, the CDR3 is TGCGCCAGCAGCTTGGGACTAGCGGGAGCCTACGAGCAGTACTTC. It encodes CASSLGLAGAYEQYF. Supplemented by reference TRBV5-1 and TRBJ2-7, the full variable domain reads KAGVTQTPRYLIKTRGQQVTLSCSPISGHRSVSWYQQTPGQGLQFLFEYFSETQRNKGNFPGRFSGRQFSNSRSEMNVSTLELGDSALYLCASSLGLAGAYEQYFGPGTRLTVT.

DNA of the CDR3: TGCGCCAGCAGCCGGAGAGAATTTCTGCAGGAGGATGAAAAACTGTTTTTT. It codes for CASSRREFLQEDEKLFF. V and J are TRBV4-3 and TRBJ1-4; D uncertain. Trimming stripped 4 bases from V and 6 bases from J, with 21 bases between. Per germline, CDR1 LGHNA and CDR2 YSLEER. This CDR3 has 17 residues.

The chain has TRBV7-6 and TRBJ1-5, with 8 bases fitting TRBD1. CDR3 length equals 15 residues. V shed 5 bases and J 6 bases; nucleotides not matched to a gene: 9. Germline CDR1 reads SGHVS; CDR2 reads FNYEAQ. CDR3 coding DNA: TGTGCCAGCAGCAGCGAGACAGGGGTTTTTCAGCCCCAGCATTTT. It specifies CASSSETGVFQPQHF.

The rearrangement uses TRBV27 and TRBJ2-7; tentative D call: TRBD1 (5 bases). V lost 7 bases and J lost 1, with 8 bases in between. The CDR3 runs 12 residues. CDR1 MNHEY and CDR2 SMNVEV come from the germline V gene (reference sequence). The CDR3, as DNA: TGTGCCAGCATGAAGGGGTCCTACGAGCAGTACTTC. The encoded protein is CASMKGSYEQYF.

The rearrangement joins TRBV27 to TRBJ2-1, with TRBD2 matching over 10 bases. This CDR3 is built from 15 residues. V lost 5 bases, J lost 3 bases, and 4 bases stayed unmatched. The germline CDR1 and CDR2 sequences are MNHEY and SMNVEV (reference sequence). CDR3 in DNA: TGTGCCAGCAGTCAGCTAGCGGGAGTCTACAATGAGCAGTTCTTC. Protein product: CASSQLAGVYNEQFF.

The chain uses TRBV7-9 and TRBJ2-7; TRBD1 matches at 7 bases. The CDR3 has 15 residues. V dropped 5 bases and J dropped 1; count of bases not matched to a gene: 8. CDR1 is SEHNR and CDR2 is FQNEAQ in the germline V gene (reference sequence). The CDR3 bases are TGTGCCAGCAGCACCCGGGACAGCCTATCCTACGAGCAGTACTTC. Amino acids: CASSTRDSLSYEQYF.

J is TRBJ2-7 and V is TRBV18; D not resolved. This CDR3 is built from 14 residues. Looked up from germline, CDR1 is KGHSH and CDR2 is LQKENI. Trimming pared 2 bases from V and 4 bases from J, leaving 12 bases between. CDR3 in amino acids: CASSPEAHRYEQYF. The CDR3, as DNA: TGTGCCAGCTCACCAGAAGCGCATCGGTACGAGCAGTACTTC.